This T cell receptor (beta chain) derives from a study of blood T cell repertoires in COVID-19. Losses at the gene ends were 1 base for V and 4 bases for J; bases not matched to a gene: 7. The length of the CDR3 is 16 residues. CDR1 LGHNA and CDR2 YNFKEQ come from the germline V gene. Generated by immunoSEQ multiplex PCR, the TCRdb table keeps only in-frame clones and is missing some. In the table there are 140,000 to 150,000 clones, 70% to 90% of which are singletons. Donors in Cohort 3 who had recovered were those with two negative PCRs, healthcare professional clearance, or resolution of their symptoms.

The chain employs TRBV4-2 and TRBJ1-5; TRBD1 matches 7 bases. The receptor comes from a man aged 50 or older who had recovered from COVID-19. What was sequenced was PBMCs or T cells enriched from blood (not recorded which). In DNA, the CDR3 is TGTGCCAGCAGCCAAGTGAGGACAGGATTAAATCAGCCCCAGCATTTT. The encoded protein is CASSQVRTGLNQPQHF.